This T cell receptor beta chain was recovered during a study of shared T cell receptors in the human thymus. Clones were sequenced by immunoSEQ multiplex PCR, and TCRdb holds only the in-frame ones, with some missing. Counted here are 600,000 or so clones, approximately 89% occurring once; the ten biggest clones make up 0.009% to 0.0095%. CDR3 length equals 15 residues. Germline CDR1 MNHEY, CDR2 SMNVEV (reference sequence). Unmatched junction bases numbered 5, after V lost 5 bases and J lost 3 bases. The same data also contributed to another study, on human thymus T cells. This second report adds: Thymus tissue was removed during corrective cardiac surgery. The authors found apparently biased V and J gene usage in thymic and blood repertoires. Overlap was high between thymic repertoires from unrelated individuals, as reported in related research.

The rearrangement uses TRBV27 and TRBJ1-4, with 8 bases that match TRBD1. The source of this sequence is a boy in the first two years of life with a congenital heart defect. Sequences were obtained from thymocytes. The CDR3 coding sequence is TGTGCCAGCAGTCTGACAGGGGCGGCTAATGAAAAACTGTTTTTT. Amino acid sequence: CASSLTGAANEKLFF.